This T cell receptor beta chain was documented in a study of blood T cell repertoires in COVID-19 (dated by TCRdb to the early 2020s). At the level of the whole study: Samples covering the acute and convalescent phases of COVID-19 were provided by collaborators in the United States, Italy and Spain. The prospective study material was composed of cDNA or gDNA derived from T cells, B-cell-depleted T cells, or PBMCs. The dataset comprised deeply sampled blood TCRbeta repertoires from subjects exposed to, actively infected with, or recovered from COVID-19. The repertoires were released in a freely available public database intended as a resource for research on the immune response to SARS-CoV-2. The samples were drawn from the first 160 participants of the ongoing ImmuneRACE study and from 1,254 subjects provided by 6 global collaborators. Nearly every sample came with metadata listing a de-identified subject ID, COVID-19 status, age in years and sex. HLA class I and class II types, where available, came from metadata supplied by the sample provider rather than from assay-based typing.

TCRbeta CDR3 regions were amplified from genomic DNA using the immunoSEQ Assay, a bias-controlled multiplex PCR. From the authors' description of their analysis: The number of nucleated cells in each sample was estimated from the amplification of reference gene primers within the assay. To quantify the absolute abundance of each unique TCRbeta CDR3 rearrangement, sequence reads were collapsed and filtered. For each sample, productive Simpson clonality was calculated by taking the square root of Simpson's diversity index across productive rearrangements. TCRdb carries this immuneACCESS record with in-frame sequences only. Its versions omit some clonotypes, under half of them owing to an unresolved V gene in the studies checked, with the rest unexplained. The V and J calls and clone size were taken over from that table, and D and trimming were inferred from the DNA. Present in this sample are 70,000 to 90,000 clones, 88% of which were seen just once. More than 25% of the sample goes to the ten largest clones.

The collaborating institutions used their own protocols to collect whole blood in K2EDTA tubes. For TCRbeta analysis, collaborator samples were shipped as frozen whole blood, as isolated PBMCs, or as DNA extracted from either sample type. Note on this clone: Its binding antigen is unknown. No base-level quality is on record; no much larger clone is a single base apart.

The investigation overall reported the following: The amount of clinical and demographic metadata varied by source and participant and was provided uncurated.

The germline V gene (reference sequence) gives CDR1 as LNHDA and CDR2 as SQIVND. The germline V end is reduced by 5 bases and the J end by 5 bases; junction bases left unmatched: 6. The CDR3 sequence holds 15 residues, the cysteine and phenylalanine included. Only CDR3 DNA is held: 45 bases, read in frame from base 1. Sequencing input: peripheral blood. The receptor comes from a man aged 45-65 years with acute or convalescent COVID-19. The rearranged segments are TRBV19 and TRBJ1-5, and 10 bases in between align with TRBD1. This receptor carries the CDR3 CASSLMTGGDQPQHF. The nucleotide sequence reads TGTGCCAGTAGTCTAATGACAGGGGGCGATCAGCCCCAGCATTTT.